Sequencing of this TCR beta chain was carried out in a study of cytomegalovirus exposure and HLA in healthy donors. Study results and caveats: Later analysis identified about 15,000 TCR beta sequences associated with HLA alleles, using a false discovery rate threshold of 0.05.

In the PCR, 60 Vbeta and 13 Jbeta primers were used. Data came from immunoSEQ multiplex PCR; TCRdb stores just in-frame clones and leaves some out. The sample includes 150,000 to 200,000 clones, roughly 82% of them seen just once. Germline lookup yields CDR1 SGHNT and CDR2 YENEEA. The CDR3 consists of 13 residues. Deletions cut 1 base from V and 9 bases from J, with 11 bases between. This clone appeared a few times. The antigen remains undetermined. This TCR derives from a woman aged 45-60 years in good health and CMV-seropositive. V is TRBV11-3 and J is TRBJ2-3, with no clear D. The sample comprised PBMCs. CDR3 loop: CASSLGSQKTQYF. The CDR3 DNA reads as TGTGCCAGCAGCTTAGGCTCCCAGAAAACGCAGTATTTT. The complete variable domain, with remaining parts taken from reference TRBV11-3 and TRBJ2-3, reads EAGVVQSPRYKIIEKKQPVAFWCNPISGHNTLYWYLQNLGQGPELLIRYENEEAVDDSQLPKDRFSAERLKGVDSTLKIQPAELGDSAVYLCASSLGSQKTQYFGPGTRLTVL.